This T cell receptor beta chain was found in a study of T cells in Graves' hyperthyroidism and ophthalmopathy (dated by TCRdb to between 2018 and 2020). Describing the broader study: Peripheral blood samples were taken at initial diagnosis, before any treatment was given. The approximately 97 discovery patients were randomly divided into training and test sets at a 7:3 ratio. After blood sampling, hyperthyroidism patients were treated with methimazole at a starting dose of 30 mg daily, and ophthalmopathy patients were treated with high-dose intravenous methylprednisolone. The study also compared thyroid tissue and blood T-cell repertoires from 6 or 7 Graves' hyperthyroidism patients. Prospective prediction of ophthalmopathy was tested in an independent validation cohort consisting of under 20 hyperthyroidism patients and 15 or so patients who later progressed to ophthalmopathy. TCR Vbeta CDR3 sequencing of approximately 140 peripheral blood samples (approximately 44 ophthalmopathy, 75 to 85 hyperthyroidism and some 17 progressor patients) is reported in the paper. A discovery cohort of about a hundred patients, fewer than 50 with Graves' ophthalmopathy and 55 to 60 with stable Graves' hyperthyroidism, was used to find distinguishing TCR V-J signatures. Results and caveats for the whole study, not just this receptor: Most expanded thyroid clonotypes (frequency above 0.001) were also detected in blood, suggesting blood repertoires may reflect thyroid immune responses. Ophthalmopathy was separated from stable hyperthyroidism by a 13 V-J signature model, with just over 85% sensitivity and about 81% specificity obtained in cross-validation and 80%/75% obtained in testing. In validation, the model predicted progression to ophthalmopathy a median of about 5.9 months before onset, with about 67% sensitivity and 72.22% specificity. Sample size was not statistically predetermined, and blinding of investigators to group allocation was not performed.

In this sample, this clonotype turned up many times. The specificity of this receptor is unknown. It has no much larger one-base neighbor in the sample; base qualities were not kept. Ophthalmopathy patients had moderately to severely active disease, Clinical Activity Score of at least 3, NOSPECS grade of at least 4, and duration under 3 months. Exclusion was applied to patients with uncontrolled infections, other autoimmune diseases, pregnancy or lactation. Diagnoses were based on clinical symptoms, serum thyroxine and TRAb, thyroid ultrasound and orbital computed tomography. Ficoll-Paque density gradient centrifugation was used to isolate PBMCs from 8.5 to 10 ml of fresh peripheral blood. Total RNA was extracted with Trizol reagent, and quality was checked on an Agilent 2100 Bioanalyzer. The V end gives up 5 bases and the J end 1 base, leaving 5 bases in the junction not matched to a gene. Taken from cysteine to phenylalanine, the CDR3 has 15 residues. The CDR3 DNA has 45 bases and is translated from base 1. The germline V gene supplies CDR1 SGHAT and CDR2 FQNNGV.

TCR beta CDR3 regions were amplified from RNA transcripts. A first-round RT-PCR of the TCR CDR3 used the HTBI primer set with the Qiagen OneStep RT-PCR kit. Libraries were constructed in a second round of multiplex PCR, after which size selection and purification were carried out. Sequencing of the libraries was done on an Illumina HiSeq2000 using paired-end 100 bp reads. The paper's processing steps were these. SOAPnuke was used to process the raw data, throwing out any read that contained adapters or uncalled bases, had a mean Phred below 15, or lacked an exact constant-primer or identifier match. High-quality paired reads were merged with COPE v1.2.5, and unique nucleotide sequences were defined as clonotypes. MiTCR v1.1 was used to align the clonotypes against IMGT TRBV, TRBD and TRBJ reference segments. Analysis was restricted to V-J combinations with a frequency above 0.0001, which covered 98% to 99.2% of repertoires. A TCS score was defined as the ratio between F50 (clonal expansion) and ExV (chaos), using BLOSUM62-based TCRdist between CDR3 peptides within each V-J. Welch's t-statistics and random forest reduced roughly 530 V-J features to 13, which were used in a naive Bayes classifier (R e1071). TCRdb's own reprocessing of the public reads used fastp at Q25 and MiXCR and kept productive beta chains. Entries that share a CDR3 protein sequence are merged under the most common genes and DNA. The V and J calls and clone size are TCRdb's, not the authors'. The sample table shows hundreds of thousands of distinct CDR3 sequences, and about 20% are seen once. The ten largest clones add up to around a third of the sample.

The source of this sequence is a man younger than 40 with Graves' ophthalmopathy. Source material: blood. The rearranged segments are TRBV11-2 and TRBJ1-1; the junction holds 9 bases that match TRBD1. The CDR3 reads as follows: CASSTPQGANTEAFF. The DNA reads as follows: TGTGCCAGCAGCACCCCACAGGGGGCGAACACTGAAGCTTTCTTT.